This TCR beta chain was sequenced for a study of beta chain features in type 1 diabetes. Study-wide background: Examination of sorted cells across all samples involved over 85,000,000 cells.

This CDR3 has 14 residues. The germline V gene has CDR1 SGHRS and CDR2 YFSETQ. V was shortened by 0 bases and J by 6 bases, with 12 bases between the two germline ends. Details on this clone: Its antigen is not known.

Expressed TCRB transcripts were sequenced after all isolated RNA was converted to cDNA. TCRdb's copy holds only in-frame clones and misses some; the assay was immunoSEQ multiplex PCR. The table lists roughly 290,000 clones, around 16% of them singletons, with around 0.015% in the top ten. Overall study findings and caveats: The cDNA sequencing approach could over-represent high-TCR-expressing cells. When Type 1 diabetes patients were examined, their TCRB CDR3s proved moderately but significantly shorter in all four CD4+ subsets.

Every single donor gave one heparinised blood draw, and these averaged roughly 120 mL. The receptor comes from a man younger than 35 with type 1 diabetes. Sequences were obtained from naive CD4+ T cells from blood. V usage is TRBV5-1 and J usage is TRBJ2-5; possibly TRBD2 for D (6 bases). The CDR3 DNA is TGCGCCAGCAGCTTGGTTACGGGAGTTCAGACCCAGTACTTC. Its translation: CASSLVTGVQTQYF.